Shown below are 16 T cell receptor beta chains from a single sample sequenced in a study of T cells after somatic rescue of genetic block. Data came from immunoSEQ multiplex PCR; TCRdb stores just in-frame clones and leaves some out. The sample holds about 14,000 clones, approximately 70% seen once. The sample was peripheral blood mononuclear cells (PBMCs). Receptors were obtained from a boy aged 5-17 years.

The chain combines TRBV29-1 with TRBJ2-5; D unclear. V shed 2 bases and J shed 1 base, with 8 bases lying between them. This CDR3 has 13 amino acids. Germline loops: CDR1 SQVTM, CDR2 ANQGSEA. Written as DNA, the CDR3 is TGCAGCGTTGAAAAAGGTTTCCAAGAGACCCAGTACTTC. Its translation: CSVEKGFQETQYF.

The chain recombines TRBV6-5 with TRBJ2-7, with 7 bases fitting TRBD1. Per germline, CDR1 MNHEY and CDR2 SVGAGI. V lost 9 bases and J lost 7; bases outside the gene matches: 12. The CDR3 is 13 amino acids. Here the CDR3 DNA reads TGTGCCAGTTCACAGGGGATCCCGTGGGAGCAGTACTTC. Translation: CASSQGIPWEQYF.

This clone has more than one count but fewer than ten. This rearrangement joins TRBV4-2 to TRBJ2-7; TRBD2 is a possible D gene (5 bases). V dropped 2 bases and J dropped 3 bases, with 14 bases sitting between them. Germline values: CDR1 LGHNA, CDR2 YNFKEQ. CDR3 length equals 15 residues. The CDR3, as DNA: TGTGCCAGCAGCCAACGAGGACTCCCTTTCTACGAGCAGTACTTC. Protein product: CASSQRGLPFYEQYF.

This sequence joins TRBV9 and TRBJ1-2; D remains unclear. Germline-derived CDR1 and CDR2 are SGDLS and YYNGEE. Trimming pared 4 bases from V and 8 bases from J, leaving 18 bases between. There are 14 residues in the CDR3. CDR3 sequence (DNA): TGTGCCAGCAGCCCTTTAAAGTTGCCCCGCGGCTACACCTTC. Protein product: CASSPLKLPRGYTF. Looking up the rest from reference TRBV9 and TRBJ1-2 gives the full variable domain: DSGVTQTPKHLITATGQRVTLRCSPRSGDLSVYWYQQSLDQGLQFLIQYYNGEERAKGNILERFSAQQFPDLHSELNLSSLELGDSALYFCASSPLKLPRGYTFGSGTRLTVV.

The chain has TRBV2 and TRBJ2-2; D may be TRBD2 (8 bases). The CDR3 has 18 residues. Between the trimmed V and J ends, which lost 4 bases and 1 base, there was a span of 19 bases. CDR1 and CDR2 from the germline V gene are SNHLY and FYNNEI. The CDR3 here is CASSGRGRLAWNTGELFF. The CDR3, as DNA: TGTGCCAGCAGTGGCAGGGGGAGACTAGCGTGGAACACCGGGGAGCTGTTTTTT.

This clone showed up just a few times. The rearrangement uses TRBV9 and TRBJ1-1; D is perhaps TRBD1 (5 bases). Germline values: CDR1 SGDLS, CDR2 YYNGEE. The CDR3 length is 15 residues. V lost 2 bases and J 1 base, leaving 12 bases between the germline ends. CDR3 loop: CASSVTPQGNTEAFF. The CDR3 coding sequence is TGTGCCAGCAGCGTGACCCCCCAGGGGAACACTGAAGCTTTCTTT.

The V and J genes are TRBV7-8 and TRBJ2-7; D possibly uses TRBD1 or TRBD2 (5 bases each). The V and J ends lost 1 base and 4 bases respectively, with 17 bases between them. The CDR3 contains 16 residues. Germline V gene lookup returns CDR1 SGHVS and CDR2 FQNEAQ. The CDR3 sequence is CASSLEGTLPTYEQYF. As DNA, the CDR3 is TGTGCCAGCAGCTTAGAGGGGACCCTACCTACTTACGAGCAGTACTTC.

This clone was observed once. The rearrangement joins TRBV7-2 to TRBJ2-7; 10 nucleotides agree with TRBD2. Germline V gives CDR1 SGHTA, CDR2 FQGNSA. This CDR3 contains 15 residues. J lost 1 base, V lost 5 bases, and 5 bases had no gene match. The CDR3 spells CASSARTSGSYEQYF. The DNA for the CDR3 is TGTGCCAGCAGCGCCCGGACTAGCGGTTCCTACGAGCAGTACTTC. The entire variable domain, with the rest obtained from reference TRBV7-2 and TRBJ2-7, is as follows: GAGVSQSPSNKVTEKGKDVELRCDPISGHTALYWYRQSLGQGLEFLIYFQGNSAPDKSGLPSDRFSAERTGGSVSTLTIQRTQQEDSAVYLCASSARTSGSYEQYFGPGTRLTVT.

This chain links TRBV19 with TRBJ1-1; 8 nucleotides match TRBD1. The V segment lost 6 bases and the J segment 0 bases; nucleotides outside the gene matches: 9. This CDR3 spans 16 amino acids. Germline V gene sequence: CDR1 LNHDA, CDR2 SQIVND (reference sequence). The CDR3: CASSFPGGGMNTEAFF. The CDR3, as DNA: TGTGCCAGTAGCTTTCCAGGGGGCGGAATGAACACTGAAGCTTTCTTT.

This clone has only a few counts. This chain links TRBV10-3 with TRBJ2-6; the D is unclear. The V end lost 6 bases, the J end lost 2 bases, and 8 bases lay between the germline ends. The CDR3 is 14 amino acids. Germline V lookup: CDR1 ENHRY, CDR2 SYGVKD. CDR3 bases: TGTGCCATCAGGCGGATGGCTGGGGCCAACGTCCTGACTTTC. As protein: CAIRRMAGANVLTF.

By frequency in the sample, this clone is large. The V and J genes are TRBV6-4 and TRBJ2-1; 7 nucleotides line up with TRBD1. The length of the CDR3 is 15 residues. V trimming: 4 bases; J trimming: 7 bases; junction bases outside the gene matches: 10. Germline V gives CDR1 MRHNA, CDR2 SNTAGT. The CDR3 bases are TGTGCCAGCAGTGTTTTGGCAGGGGGTTCGAATGAGCAGTTCTTC. It specifies CASSVLAGGSNEQFF.

The genes are TRBV30 and TRBJ2-4, with no clear D. CDR1 is GTSNPN, CDR2 SVGIG, per germline (reference sequence). V lost 2 bases, J lost 5 bases, and 7 bases lay in between. The CDR3 is made up of 12 amino acids. The CDR3 DNA reads TGTGCCTGGAGTCCGCGCCAAAACATTCAGTACTTC. It codes for CAWSPRQNIQYF.

The genes are TRBV25-1 and TRBJ1-1; D remains unclear. This CDR3 is 9 amino acids long. Germline values: CDR1 MGHDK, CDR2 SYGVNS. V lost 8 bases and J 8 bases, leaving 6 bases between the germline ends. The CDR3 DNA follows: TGTGCCAGCTTTCCGGAAGCTTTCTTT. Translating gives CASFPEAFF.

The chain links TRBV29-1 to TRBJ2-7; TRBD1 is a possible D gene (6 bases). Germline assignment: CDR1 SQVTM and CDR2 ANQGSEA. Trimming took 4 bases from V and 4 from J, leaving 17 bases between them. This CDR3 contains 14 residues. The CDR3 reads CSVVVQGQLYEQYF. CDR3 sequence (DNA): TGCAGCGTTGTGGTGCAGGGGCAATTATACGAGCAGTACTTC.

This chain links TRBV29-1 with TRBJ2-7; TRBD1 or TRBD2 may be the D gene (5 bases each). V was clipped by 6 bases and J by 2 bases, with 8 bases between them. The CDR3 runs 11 residues. CDR1 and CDR2 from the germline V gene are SQVTM and ANQGSEA. The CDR3 region is CSVGTAYEQYF. The CDR3 region has the DNA TGCAGCGTCGGGACCGCCTACGAGCAGTACTTC.

This chain connects TRBV5-1 to TRBJ2-5; D is unresolved. The CDR3 extends over 12 amino acids. CDR1 and CDR2 from the germline V gene are SGHRS and YFSETQ. The V end was cut by 0 bases, the J end by 1 base, with 1 base between. The CDR3 DNA is TGCGCCAGCAGCTTGGTCCAAGAGACCCAGTACTTC. This codes for CASSLVQETQYF.